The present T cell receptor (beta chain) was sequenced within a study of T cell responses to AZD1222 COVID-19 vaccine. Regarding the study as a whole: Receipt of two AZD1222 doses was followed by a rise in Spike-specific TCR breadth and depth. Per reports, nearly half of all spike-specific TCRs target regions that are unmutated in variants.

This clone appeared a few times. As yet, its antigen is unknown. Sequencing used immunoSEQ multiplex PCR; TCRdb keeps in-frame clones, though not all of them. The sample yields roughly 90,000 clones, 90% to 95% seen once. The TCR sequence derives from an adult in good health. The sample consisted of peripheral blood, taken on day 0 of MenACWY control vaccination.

The CDR3 loop is CASSFPSGVRAEAFF. In DNA form, the CDR3 reads TGTGCCAGCAGCTTTCCCTCAGGGGTTCGGGCTGAAGCTTTCTTT. The chain couples TRBV7-9 to TRBJ1-1; possibly TRBD1 for D (6 bases). Trimming removed 3 bases at V and 6 bases at J, with 17 bases between. The CDR3 is 15 amino acids. The germline CDR1 and CDR2 sequences are SEHNR and FQNEAQ (reference sequence).